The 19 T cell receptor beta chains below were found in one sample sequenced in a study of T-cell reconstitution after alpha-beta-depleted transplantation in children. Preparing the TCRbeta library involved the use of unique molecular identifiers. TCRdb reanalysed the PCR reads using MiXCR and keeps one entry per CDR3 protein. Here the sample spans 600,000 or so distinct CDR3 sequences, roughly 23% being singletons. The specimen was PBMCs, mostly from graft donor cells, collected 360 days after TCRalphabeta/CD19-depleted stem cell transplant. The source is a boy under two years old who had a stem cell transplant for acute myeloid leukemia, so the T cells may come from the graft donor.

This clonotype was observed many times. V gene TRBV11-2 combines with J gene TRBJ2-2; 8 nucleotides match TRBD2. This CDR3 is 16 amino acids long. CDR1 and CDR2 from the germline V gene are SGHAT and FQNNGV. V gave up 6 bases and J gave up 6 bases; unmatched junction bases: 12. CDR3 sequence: CASRRAPSGWPGELFF. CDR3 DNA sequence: TGTGCCAGCAGGCGGGCCCCTAGCGGGTGGCCCGGGGAGCTGTTTTTT. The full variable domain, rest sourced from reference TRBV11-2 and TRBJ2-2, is EAGVAQSPRYKIIEKRQSVAFWCNPISGHATLYWYQQILGQGPKLLIQFQNNGVVDDSQLPKDRFSAERLKGVDSTLKIQPAKLEDSAVYLCASRRAPSGWPGELFFGEGSRLTVL.

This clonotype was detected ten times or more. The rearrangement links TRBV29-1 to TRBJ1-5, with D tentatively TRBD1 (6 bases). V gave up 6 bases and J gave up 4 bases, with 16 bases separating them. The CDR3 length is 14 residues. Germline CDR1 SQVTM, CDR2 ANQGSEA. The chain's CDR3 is CSVVTGPRNQPQHF. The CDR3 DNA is TGCAGCGTAGTGACAGGACCCAGGAATCAGCCCCAGCATTTT.

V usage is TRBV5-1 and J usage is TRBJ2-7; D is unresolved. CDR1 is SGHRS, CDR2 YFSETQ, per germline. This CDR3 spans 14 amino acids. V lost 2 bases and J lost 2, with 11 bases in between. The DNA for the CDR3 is TGCGCCAGCAGCTTAAGCCCCGGAGCCTACGAGCAGTACGTC. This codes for CASSLSPGAYEQYV.

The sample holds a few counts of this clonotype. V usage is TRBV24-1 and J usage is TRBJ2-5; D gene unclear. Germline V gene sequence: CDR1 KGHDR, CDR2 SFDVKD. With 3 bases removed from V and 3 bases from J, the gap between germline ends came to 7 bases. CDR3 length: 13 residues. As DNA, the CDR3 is TGTGCCACCAGTGATCCAAGGGAAGAGACCCAGTACTTC. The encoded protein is CATSDPREETQYF.

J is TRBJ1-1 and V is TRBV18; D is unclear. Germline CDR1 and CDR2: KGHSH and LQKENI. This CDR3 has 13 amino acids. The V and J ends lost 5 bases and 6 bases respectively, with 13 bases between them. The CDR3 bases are TGTGCCAGCTCAACGGACCTACCGTCTGAAGCTTTCTTT. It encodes CASSTDLPSEAFF.

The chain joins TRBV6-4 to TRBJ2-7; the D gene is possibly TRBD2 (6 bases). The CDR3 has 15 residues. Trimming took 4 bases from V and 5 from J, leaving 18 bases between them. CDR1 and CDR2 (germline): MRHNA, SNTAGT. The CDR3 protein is CASSGPKGLTNEQYV. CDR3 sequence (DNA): TGTGCCAGCAGTGGGCCGAAGGGACTTACGAACGAGCAGTACGTC.

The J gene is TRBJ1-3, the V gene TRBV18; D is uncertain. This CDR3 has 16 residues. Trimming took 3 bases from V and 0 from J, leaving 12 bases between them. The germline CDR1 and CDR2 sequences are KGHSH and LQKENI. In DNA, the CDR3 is TGTGCCAGCTCACCGGGATTAGAGCTCTCTGGAAACACCATATATTTT. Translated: CASSPGLELSGNTIYF.

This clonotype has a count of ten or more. CDR3 in amino acids: CASSVGVLENIQYF. Written as DNA, the CDR3 is TGTGCCAGCAGCGTAGGCGTGTTAGAAAACATTCAGTACTTC. This chain links TRBV9 with TRBJ2-4; D not resolved. The CDR3 is 14 amino acids. Germline lookup yields CDR1 SGDLS and CDR2 YYNGEE. Trimming stripped 0 bases from V and 5 bases from J, with 9 bases between.

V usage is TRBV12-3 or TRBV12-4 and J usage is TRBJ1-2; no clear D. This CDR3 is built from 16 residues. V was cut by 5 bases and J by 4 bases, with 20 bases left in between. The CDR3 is CASSGIGQASIYGYTF. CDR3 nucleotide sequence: TGTGCCAGCAGTGGCATCGGGCAGGCGTCCATCTATGGCTACACCTTC.

The CDR3 loop reads CATRGISLAGGTDTQYF. DNA for the CDR3: TGTGCCACCAGGGGGATCTCACTAGCGGGGGGCACAGATACGCAGTATTTT. This sequence joins TRBV15 and TRBJ2-3, with TRBD2 matching 11 bases. The V segment lost 6 bases and the J segment 1 base; nucleotides outside the gene matches: 9. Germline V gives CDR1 LNHNV, CDR2 YYDKDF (reference sequence). This CDR3 is 17 amino acids long.

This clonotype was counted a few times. DNA of the CDR3: TGTGCCAGCAGCAGAGCTGAGCTTTACGAGCAGTACTTC. It is translated as CASSRAELYEQYF. V and J are TRBV12-3 or TRBV12-4 and TRBJ2-7; D ambiguous. Trimming stripped 6 bases from V and 4 bases from J, with 13 bases between. This CDR3 comprises 13 residues.

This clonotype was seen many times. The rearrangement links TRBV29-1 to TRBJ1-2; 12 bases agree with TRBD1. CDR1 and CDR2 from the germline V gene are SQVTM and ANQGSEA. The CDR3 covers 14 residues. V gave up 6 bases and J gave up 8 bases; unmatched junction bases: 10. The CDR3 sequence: CSVGQGAEAKGYTF. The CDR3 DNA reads TGCAGCGTGGGACAGGGGGCTGAGGCGAAGGGCTACACCTTC.

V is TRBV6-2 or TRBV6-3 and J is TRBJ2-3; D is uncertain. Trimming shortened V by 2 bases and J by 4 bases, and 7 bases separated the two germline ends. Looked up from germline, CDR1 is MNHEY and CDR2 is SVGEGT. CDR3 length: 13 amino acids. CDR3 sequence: CASSYAGSDTQYF. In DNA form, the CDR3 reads TGTGCCAGCAGTTACGCAGGCTCAGATACGCAGTATTTT.

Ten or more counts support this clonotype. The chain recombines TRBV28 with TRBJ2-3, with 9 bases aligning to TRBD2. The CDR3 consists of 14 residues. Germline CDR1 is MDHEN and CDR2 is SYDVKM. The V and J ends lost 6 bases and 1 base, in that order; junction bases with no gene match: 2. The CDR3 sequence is CASSSSGGTDTQYF. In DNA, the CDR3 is TGTGCCAGCAGCTCTAGCGGGGGCACAGATACGCAGTATTTT.

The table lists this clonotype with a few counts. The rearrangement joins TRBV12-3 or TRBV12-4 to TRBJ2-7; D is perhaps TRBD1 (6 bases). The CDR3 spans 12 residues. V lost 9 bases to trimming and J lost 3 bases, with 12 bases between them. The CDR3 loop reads CASGTGLYEQYV. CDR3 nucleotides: TGTGCCAGTGGCACAGGGCTCTACGAGCAGTACGTC.

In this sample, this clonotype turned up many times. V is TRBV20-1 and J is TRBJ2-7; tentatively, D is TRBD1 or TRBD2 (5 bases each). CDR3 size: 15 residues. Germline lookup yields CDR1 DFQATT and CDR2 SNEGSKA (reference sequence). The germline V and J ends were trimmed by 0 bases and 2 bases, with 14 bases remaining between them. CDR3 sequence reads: CSARDRLGDPYEQYV. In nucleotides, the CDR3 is TGCAGTGCTAGAGACAGATTAGGGGACCCCTACGAGCAGTACGTC.

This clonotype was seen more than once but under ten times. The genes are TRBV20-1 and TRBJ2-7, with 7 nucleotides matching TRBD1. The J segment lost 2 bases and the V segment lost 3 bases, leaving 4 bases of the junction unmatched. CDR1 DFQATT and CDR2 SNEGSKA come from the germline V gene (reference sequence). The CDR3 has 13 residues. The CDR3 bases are TGCAGTGCTAGGGGACAGTCCACCTACGAGCAGTACGTC. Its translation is CSARGQSTYEQYV.

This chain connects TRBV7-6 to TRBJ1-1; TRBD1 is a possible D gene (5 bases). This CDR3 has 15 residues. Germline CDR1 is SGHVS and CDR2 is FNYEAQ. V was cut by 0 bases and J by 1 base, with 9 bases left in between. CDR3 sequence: CASSLAAGKNTEAFF. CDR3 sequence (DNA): TGTGCCAGCAGCTTAGCGGCAGGGAAGAACACTGAAGCTTTCTTT.

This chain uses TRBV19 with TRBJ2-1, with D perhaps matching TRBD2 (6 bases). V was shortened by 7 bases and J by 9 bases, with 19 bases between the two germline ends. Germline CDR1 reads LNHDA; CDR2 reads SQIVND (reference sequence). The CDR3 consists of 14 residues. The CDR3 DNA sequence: TGTGCCAGTAATTTGGAGGGCGCGATTGGTGAGCAGTTCTTC. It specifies CASNLEGAIGEQFF.